The 2 T cell receptor beta chains in this list originate from one sample, sequenced in a study of technical replicates of blood from a few donors. Profiling relied on immunoSEQ multiplex PCR, and the TCRdb table lists in-frame clones only, not all of them. The sample yields 53,000 or so clones, approximately 92% seen once. Sequencing was performed on PBMCs. Receptors originate from a human donor in good health. Some clones in this sample may be carry-over from other donors' samples.

The V gene is TRBV11-2, the J gene TRBJ1-2; D unresolved. Germline CDR1 is SGHAT and CDR2 is FQNNGV. Trimming shortened V by 0 bases and J by 4 bases, and 9 bases separated the two germline ends. The CDR3 totals 14 residues. CDR3 nucleotides: TGTGCCAGCAGCTTAGATCCGGGTTTCTATGGCTACACCTTC. This translates into CASSLDPGFYGYTF.

The chain has TRBV2 and TRBJ1-4; 7 bases are shared with TRBD1. The germline CDR1 and CDR2 sequences are SNHLY and FYNNEI. Losses at the gene ends were 3 bases for V and 8 bases for J; bases not matched to a gene: 6. The CDR3 is made up of 14 amino acids. The CDR3, as DNA: TGTGCCAGCAGTGACCCAGGGGGGAGGGAAAAACTGTTTTTT. It codes for CASSDPGGREKLFF.